These 28 T cell receptor beta chains originate from one sample sequenced in a study of T cells in Graves' hyperthyroidism and ophthalmopathy. RNA transcripts were the template for amplifying TCR beta CDR3 regions. The study used the HTBI primer set for a first-round RT-PCR of the TCR CDR3. MiXCR, run by TCRdb on the multiplex PCR reads, gives a single entry per CDR3 protein. The table has around 450,000 distinct CDR3 sequences, about a sixth seen once. The sequenced sample consisted of blood. These TCRs come from a woman aged 18 to 35 with Graves' hyperthyroidism.

This clonotype was recorded at least ten times. V and J are TRBV3-1 and TRBJ2-1; TRBD2 aligns across 10 bases. CDR1 is LGHDT, CDR2 YNNKEL, per germline (reference sequence). The CDR3 is 18 residues long. V dropped 1 base and J dropped 1; count of bases not matched to a gene: 7. The DNA for the CDR3 is TGTGCCAGCAGCCAAGCCAGGGCTAGCGGGAGATCCTACAATGAGCAGTTCTTC. This encodes CASSQARASGRSYNEQFF.

Comment on this clonotype: One junction end disagrees with the germline gene, perhaps due to a read error. CDR3 nucleotide sequence: TGTGTCAGCAGCTCCGGACTCAACACCGGGGAGCTGTTTTTT. Protein sequence: CVSSSGLNTGELFF. The chain is built from TRBV6-2 or TRBV6-3 and TRBJ2-2; D perhaps matches TRBD2 (5 bases). The CDR3 has 14 amino acids. Germline values: CDR1 MNHEY, CDR2 SVGEGT.

In its sample, this clonotype was seen many times. The CDR3 spells CASSIVPDSNTEAFF. CDR3 sequence (DNA): TGTGCCAGTAGTATAGTTCCGGACAGTAACACTGAAGCTTTCTTT. The chain is built from TRBV19 and TRBJ1-1; TRBD1 is a possible D gene (6 bases). CDR1 is LNHDA and CDR2 is SQIVND in the germline V gene (reference sequence). V lost 1 base and J 2 bases, leaving 11 bases between the germline ends. The CDR3 covers 15 residues.

This clonotype was seen more than once but under ten times. The J gene is TRBJ2-7, the V gene TRBV9; either TRBD1 or TRBD2 may fit D (6 bases each). CDR3 length equals 14 residues. The germline V and J ends were trimmed by 6 bases and 3 bases, with 16 bases remaining between them. Germline V gives CDR1 SGDLS, CDR2 YYNGEE. CDR3: CASTPGGEIYEQYF. The CDR3 DNA is TGTGCCAGCACCCCCGGGGGCGAAATCTACGAGCAGTACTTC.

The chain joins TRBV7-9 to TRBJ1-1; a possible D gene is TRBD1 (6 bases). In germline, CDR1 is SEHNR, CDR2 FQNEAQ (reference sequence). Trimming left V 3 bases short and J 7 bases short, with 9 bases between. This CDR3 has 12 amino acids. CDR3 residues: CASSFGQYEAFF. The CDR3 DNA reads as TGTGCCAGCAGCTTCGGACAGTATGAAGCTTTCTTT.

This clonotype has at least ten counts. V usage is TRBV6-1 and J usage is TRBJ1-2; D is undetermined. Trimming pared 4 bases from V and 0 bases from J, leaving 21 bases between. CDR1 is MNHNS and CDR2 is SASEGT in the germline V gene. There are 18 residues in the CDR3. CDR3 sequence: CASSGGLEFVLANYGYTF. The CDR3 nucleotides are TGTGCCAGCAGTGGAGGGCTCGAGTTTGTCTTAGCTAACTATGGCTACACCTTC.

The sample holds many counts of this clonotype. CDR3 in amino acids: CASSHSENTEAFF. CDR3 bases: TGTGCCAGCAGTCACAGCGAGAACACTGAAGCTTTCTTT. This chain joins TRBV6-1 and TRBJ1-1; D call uncertain. Germline CDR1 is MNHNS and CDR2 is SASEGT. Trimming removed 5 bases from V and 1 base from J, with 8 bases in between. The CDR3 spans 13 residues.

The chain links TRBV4-1 to TRBJ2-2; no reliable D call. This CDR3 is built from 15 residues. Germline V gene data show CDR1 as MGHRA and CDR2 as YSYEKL. With 2 bases removed from V and 1 base from J, the gap between germline ends came to 8 bases. The CDR3 sequence: CASSQPGQNTGELFF. The CDR3 DNA sequence: TGCGCCAGCAGCCAACCGGGTCAGAACACCGGGGAGCTGTTTTTT.

This clonotype was seen ten or more times. This CDR3 reads CASSEGLGGPNYGYTF. The CDR3 DNA sequence: TGTGCCAGCAGTGAAGGATTGGGGGGGCCAAACTATGGCTACACCTTC. The chain has TRBV6-1 and TRBJ1-2, with a possible D match to TRBD1 (6 bases). The CDR3 consists of 16 residues. V was pared by 1 base and J by 2 bases, with 14 bases between. CDR1 MNHNS and CDR2 SASEGT come from the germline V gene.

This clonotype came up a few times. The chain uses TRBV4-2 and TRBJ2-5; 9 nucleotides line up with TRBD2. V lost 0 bases to trimming and J lost 5 bases; unmatched junction nucleotides: 7. The CDR3 has 16 residues. CDR1 is LGHNA and CDR2 is YNFKEQ in the germline V gene. This chain's CDR3 is CASSQDMSGGSETQYF. In DNA form, the CDR3 reads TGTGCCAGCAGCCAAGATATGAGCGGGGGGAGTGAGACCCAGTACTTC.

This clonotype has at least ten counts. The chain has TRBV10-1 and TRBJ2-1; D not certain. The CDR3 is made up of 13 amino acids. Germline V gives CDR1 WNHNN, CDR2 SYGVQD (reference sequence). Trimming left V 3 bases short and J 8 bases short, with 11 bases between. The DNA of the CDR3 is TGCGCCAGCAGTGAAATCGCGGCGGATGAGCAGTTCTTC. Translating it yields CASSEIAADEQFF.

The V gene is TRBV6-1, the J gene TRBJ1-2; D gene ambiguous. From germline, CDR1 is MNHNS and CDR2 SASEGT. V was pared by 3 bases and J by 2 bases, with 16 bases between. CDR3 size: 16 residues. CDR3 DNA sequence: TGTGCCAGCAGTGACCTAACGGATAAGGGAAACTATGGCTACACCTTC. This gives the protein CASSDLTDKGNYGYTF.

This clonotype was found many times. This chain joins TRBV12-3 or TRBV12-4 and TRBJ2-3; 12 bases align to TRBD2. J gave up 9 bases and V 6 bases, and 7 bases lay outside the gene matches. The CDR3 is 14 amino acids. The CDR3 nucleotides read TGTGCCAGCAGCCTTCGACTAGCGGGAGAGACGCAGTATTTT. Translation gives CASSLRLAGETQYF.

In its sample, this clonotype was seen once. This sequence joins TRBV7-2 and TRBJ1-5; D gene unclear. V lost 5 bases and J 3 bases, leaving 11 bases between the germline ends. CDR1 is SGHTA, CDR2 FQGNSA, per germline. This CDR3 has 14 residues. CDR3 coding DNA: TGTGCCAGCAGCGTAAACCAAAACAATCAGCCCCAGCATTTT. The encoded protein is CASSVNQNNQPQHF.

This chain uses TRBV5-1 with TRBJ2-5, with 11 bases lining up with TRBD1. V gave up 2 bases and J gave up 5 bases; unmatched junction bases: 14. Germline CDR1 and CDR2: SGHRS and YFSETQ. The CDR3 runs to 18 residues. The CDR3 sequence is CASSFNTIPDRGLETQYF. Written as DNA, the CDR3 is TGCGCCAGCAGCTTCAACACAATTCCGGACAGGGGGCTTGAGACCCAGTACTTC.

The chain couples TRBV7-9 to TRBJ2-7; D is unresolved. V lost 1 base to trimming and J lost 2 bases, with 12 bases between them. Germline V gene data show CDR1 as SEHNR and CDR2 as FQNEAQ (reference sequence). This CDR3 is built from 15 residues. The CDR3 DNA follows: TGTGCCAGCAGCTTAGACTTTGACCCTCCCTACGAGCAGTACTTC. Translating gives CASSLDFDPPYEQYF.

This clonotype was seen at least ten times. The V call is TRBV11-2, the J call TRBJ2-5; D is undetermined. From germline, CDR1 is SGHAT and CDR2 FQNNGV. This CDR3 contains 15 residues. Trimming stripped 1 base from V and 1 base from J, with 10 bases between. CDR3 nucleotides: TGTGCCAGCAGCTTAGTTTGGCAGCGCCAAGAGACCCAGTACTTC. Protein sequence: CASSLVWQRQETQYF.

The chain uses TRBV29-1 and TRBJ1-2; 10 bases align to TRBD1. There are 14 residues in the CDR3. Germline loops: CDR1 SQVTM, CDR2 ANQGSEA. The V segment lost 6 bases and the J segment 5 bases; nucleotides outside the gene matches: 9. The CDR3 nucleotides are TGCAGCGTAGATCCTGGGACAGGGGATTATGGCTACACCTTC. Encoded protein: CSVDPGTGDYGYTF.

At least ten counts were recorded for this clonotype. The V and J genes are TRBV11-2 and TRBJ2-3; D remains ambiguous. Germline V CDR1 and CDR2: SGHAT, FQNNGV. The CDR3 has 14 amino acids. The V end lost 7 bases, the J end lost 0 bases, and 11 bases lay between the germline ends. DNA of the CDR3: TGTGCCAGCACCATATCTTATAGCACAGATACGCAGTATTTT. Protein product: CASTISYSTDTQYF.

There are many counts of this clonotype. The chain links TRBV5-1 to TRBJ1-4, with D uncertain. Trimming shortened V by 1 base and J by 8 bases, and 12 bases separated the two germline ends. Germline V CDR1 and CDR2: SGHRS, YFSETQ. This CDR3 comprises 14 residues. The CDR3 here is CASSLSSYMEKLFF. The CDR3 bases are TGCGCCAGCAGCTTGTCGAGTTATATGGAAAAACTGTTTTTT.

In DNA, the CDR3 is TGTGCCAGCAGCTTGGGGGGGACAGCCACCCTAAATGGGGAGCTGTTTTTT. It encodes CASSLGGTATLNGELFF. The J gene is TRBJ2-2, the V gene TRBV5-4; 7 positions match TRBD1. The CDR3 runs 17 residues. V shed 0 bases and J 8 bases; nucleotides not matched to a gene: 13. CDR1 is SGHNT, CDR2 YYREEE, per germline (reference sequence).

This clonotype has just a few counts. A read error is possible here, since a much larger clone lies one base away. The V call is TRBV18, the J call TRBJ1-2; D is perhaps TRBD1 (5 bases). Germline values: CDR1 KGHSH, CDR2 LQKENI. The CDR3 has 14 residues. As DNA, the CDR3 is TGTACCAGCTCACCTTACCAAGGGGCCTATGGCTACACCTTC. It translates to CTSSPYQGAYGYTF. The complete variable domain, with remaining parts taken from reference TRBV18 and TRBJ1-2, reads NAGVMQNPRHLVRRRGQEARLRCSPMKGHSHVYWYRQLPEEGLKFMVYLQKENIIDESGMPKERFSAEFPKEGPSILRIQQVVRGDSAAYFCTSSPYQGAYGYTFGSGTRLTVV.

The chain couples TRBV7-9 to TRBJ1-2; D is unclear. Deletions cut 5 bases from V and 5 bases from J, with 15 bases between. Per germline, CDR1 SEHNR and CDR2 FQNEAQ (reference sequence). The CDR3 spans 14 residues. The CDR3 DNA sequence: TGTGCCAGCAGCCTGGATGGGCTATTTTATGGCTACACCTTC. Residues: CASSLDGLFYGYTF.

The sample holds many counts of this clonotype. The rearrangement uses TRBV6-1 and TRBJ1-2; D not resolved. The CDR3 contains 14 residues. In germline, CDR1 is MNHNS, CDR2 SASEGT. V was trimmed by 7 bases and J by 6 bases, leaving 18 bases between them. CDR3 DNA sequence: TGTGCCAGCACCCTCGGGCAGGAGCTCCATGGCTACACCTTC. Translated, it gives CASTLGQELHGYTF.

This clonotype showed up many times. CDR3 amino acids: CASSLNPTGDYGYTF. The CDR3 bases are TGTGCCAGCAGCTTAAACCCGACAGGGGACTATGGCTACACCTTC. The J gene is TRBJ1-2, the V gene TRBV7-3, with 8 positions matching TRBD1. Germline V gives CDR1 SGHTA, CDR2 FQGTGA. CDR3 size: 15 residues. Unmatched junction bases numbered 4, after V lost 1 base and J lost 3 bases. Complete variable domain (other parts from reference TRBV7-3 and TRBJ1-2): GAGVSQTPSNKVTEKGKYVELRCDPISGHTALYWYRQSLGQGPEFLIYFQGTGAADDSGLPNDRFFAVRPEGSVSTLKIQRTERGDSAVYLCASSLNPTGDYGYTFGSGTRLTVV.

This clonotype was detected ten times or more. The CDR3 spells CSASGANTGELFF. CDR3 sequence (DNA): TGCAGTGCTAGCGGGGCAAACACCGGGGAGCTGTTTTTT. The chain recombines TRBV20-1 with TRBJ2-2; either TRBD1 or TRBD2 may supply D (5 bases each). Germline V CDR1 and CDR2: DFQATT, SNEGSKA (reference sequence). This CDR3 has 13 amino acids. The V and J ends lost 3 bases and 2 bases respectively, with 7 bases between them.

The V call is TRBV12-3 or TRBV12-4, the J call TRBJ1-2; possible D gene TRBD1, 5 bases. CDR3 length: 13 residues. Between the trimmed V and J ends, which lost 3 bases and 6 bases, there was a span of 11 bases. For the CDR3, the DNA is TGTGCCAGCAGTTTGGGCAGGGCCCATGGCTACACCTTC. Protein sequence: CASSLGRAHGYTF.

This clonotype was found a few times. This may be a read error, as it is one base from a much larger clone. Here the CDR3 DNA reads TGTGCCAGCAGCTTCCGCGCTAGAGCAGATACGCAGTATTTT. Residues: CASSFRARADTQYF. The chain joins TRBV11-1 to TRBJ2-3; D is unresolved. Germline CDR1 SGHAT, CDR2 FQDESV (reference sequence). There are 14 residues in the CDR3. Trimming took off 3 bases at V and 4 bases at J, with 11 bases between the two ends.